Listed below are T cell receptor beta chains from one sample, sequenced in a study of vaccination and CD4 T cells after COVID-19. TCRdb reprocessed the PCR reads with MiXCR, giving one entry per CDR3 protein. The sample shows 20,000 or so distinct CDR3 sequences, 25% to 30% of them seen only once. No antigen is known for these receptors. Specimen: cultured CD4+ T cells from blood. These receptors all stem from a human donor with COVID-19. CDR3s include the opening cysteine and the closing phenylalanine or tryptophan. The order of the fields is clone size, D gene, CDR3 length, V gene, J gene, CDR3 DNA, CDR3 protein. D genes are given only for firm matches. Expanded clones are given a class, and other clones once, few, many or no size at all.

size: few; D: NA; length: 17; V: TRBV7-8; J: TRBJ2-2; DNA: TGTGCCAGCAGCGAGACTGGAGCCTCTGGGGCACCCGGGGAGCTGTTTTTT; CDR3: CASSETGASGAPGELFF
size: NA; D: NA; length: 16; V: TRBV28; J: TRBJ1-6; DNA: TGTGCCAGCAGTGAAGTGGTGGGACTTCTTAATTCACCCCTCCACTTT; CDR3: CASSEVVGLLNSPLHF
size: few; D: NA; length: 15; V: TRBV6-1; J: TRBJ1-3; DNA: TGTGCCAGCAGTGTGGACCATCTCTCTGGAAACACCATATATTTT; CDR3: CASSVDHLSGNTIYF
size: NA; D: TRBD1; length: 14; V: TRBV2; J: TRBJ1-3; DNA: TGTGCCAGCTGTCAGGGGGCGCCGGGAAACACCATATATTTT; CDR3: CASCQGAPGNTIYF
size: few; D: TRBD2; length: 15; V: TRBV20-1; J: TRBJ2-3; DNA: TGCAGTGCTAGAGATTTCAAAGCGGGAACAGATACGCAGTATTTT; CDR3: CSARDFKAGTDTQYF
size: few; D: NA; length: 14; V: TRBV23-1; J: TRBJ2-7; DNA: TGCGCCAGCAGGAGGATAGGGGGAGGCGACGAGCAGTACTTC; CDR3: CASRRIGGGDEQYF
size: NA; D: NA; length: 15; V: TRBV7-2; J: TRBJ1-2; DNA: TGTGCCAGCAGCCACCCCTCGGGGGGCAGCTATGGCTACACCTTC; CDR3: CASSHPSGGSYGYTF
size: NA; D: NA; length: 13; V: TRBV7-2; J: TRBJ2-5; DNA: TGTGCCAGCAGACCTCCTCTCCAAGAGACCCAGTACTTC; CDR3: CASRPPLQETQYF
size: NA; D: NA; length: 14; V: TRBV19; J: TRBJ2-3; DNA: TGTGCCAGCCTGGGACAACTTAGCACAGATACGCAGTATTTT; CDR3: CASLGQLSTDTQYF
size: NA; D: TRBD2; length: 16; V: TRBV6-1; J: TRBJ2-3; DNA: TGTGCCAGCAGTCCTCGGACTAGCTATAGCACAGATACGCAGTATTTT; CDR3: CASSPRTSYSTDTQYF
size: NA; D: NA; length: 14; V: TRBV5-4; J: TRBJ1-2; DNA: TGTGCCAGCAGCTTGGACAGGGTTGATGGTGGCTACACCTTC; CDR3: CASSLDRVDGGYTF
size: NA; D: NA; length: 14; V: TRBV11-2; J: TRBJ2-2; DNA: TGTGCCAGCAGCCGCTCCGGGGGAACCGGGGAGCTGTTTTTT; CDR3: CASSRSGGTGELFF
size: NA; D: NA; length: 13; V: TRBV6-1; J: TRBJ1-1; DNA: TGTGCCAGCAGACCTCGTGGAAACACTGAAGCTTTCTTT; CDR3: CASRPRGNTEAFF
size: few; D: NA; length: 15; V: TRBV6-2/TRBV6-3; J: TRBJ1-5; DNA: TGTGCCAGCAGTTGGGGAGGGTCCCGCAATCAGCCCCAGCATTTT; CDR3: CASSWGGSRNQPQHF
size: NA; D: NA; length: 14; V: TRBV5-6; J: TRBJ2-3; DNA: TGTGCCAGCAGCTTTCGGGGGGCGACAGATACGCAGTATTTT; CDR3: CASSFRGATDTQYF
size: NA; D: NA; length: 14; V: TRBV5-1; J: TRBJ1-6; DNA: TGCGCCAGCAGCGAGCAGGGGCATAATTCACCCCTCCACTTT; CDR3: CASSEQGHNSPLHF
size: few; D: NA; length: 14; V: TRBV6-5; J: TRBJ1-2; DNA: TGTGCCAGCAGTTTTAGCAGGCTAAGTGGTGGCTACACCTTC; CDR3: CASSFSRLSGGYTF
size: NA; D: NA; length: 15; V: TRBV18; J: TRBJ1-6; DNA: TGTGCCAGCTCCCGAGGATCGGAAAATAATTCACCCCTCCACTTT; CDR3: CASSRGSENNSPLHF
size: few; D: NA; length: 13; V: TRBV15; J: TRBJ2-3; DNA: TGTGCCACCAGCGGAAGGGCGGCAGATACGCAGTATTTT; CDR3: CATSGRAADTQYF
size: few; D: TRBD2; length: 16; V: TRBV7-2; J: TRBJ2-1; DNA: TGTGCCAGCAGCGCGCGGGGGGGAGCGGGGGTACATGAGCAGTTCTTC; CDR3: CASSARGGAGVHEQFF
size: NA; D: TRBD1; length: 16; V: TRBV29-1; J: TRBJ2-3; DNA: TGCAGCGTTGAAGCGTGGCAGGGGGATAGAGCAGATACGCAGTATTTT; CDR3: CSVEAWQGDRADTQYF
size: few; D: NA; length: 13; V: TRBV20-1; J: TRBJ2-5; DNA: TGCAGTGCTAATGACCGGGCCGGAGGGACCCAGTACTTC; CDR3: CSANDRAGGTQYF
size: few; D: NA; length: 16; V: TRBV7-2; J: TRBJ2-1; DNA: TGTGCCAGCAGCTTAGTTAGGACCCGCTCCTACAATGAGCAGTTCTTC; CDR3: CASSLVRTRSYNEQFF
size: few; D: TRBD1; length: 19; V: TRBV15; J: TRBJ1-3; DNA: TGTGCCACCAGCAGAACCCAGGGGACAGGGGCGTCCTCTGGAAACACCATATATTTT; CDR3: CATSRTQGTGASSGNTIYF
size: NA; D: NA; length: 16; V: TRBV4-2; J: TRBJ2-4; DNA: TGTGCCAGCAGCCAAGAAAGGGGCATGGCCAAAAACATTCAGTACTTC; CDR3: CASSQERGMAKNIQYF
size: medium-sized; D: NA; length: 17; V: TRBV20-1; J: TRBJ1-6; DNA: TGCAGTGCTAGGGGACGACAGAAAAACTCCTATAATTCACCCCTCCACTTT; CDR3: CSARGRQKNSYNSPLHF
size: few; D: NA; length: 15; V: TRBV4-2; J: TRBJ2-6; DNA: TGTGCCAGCAGCCCCGCCGACCCCGGGGCCAACGTCCTGACTTTC; CDR3: CASSPADPGANVLTF
size: medium-sized; D: TRBD1; length: 14; V: TRBV24-1; J: TRBJ1-2; DNA: TGTGCCACCAGTGACCCGGACAGGGGCTACGGCTACACCTTC; CDR3: CATSDPDRGYGYTF
size: NA; D: NA; length: 14; V: TRBV20-1; J: TRBJ2-1; DNA: TGCAGTGCTAGAGACACTAGCTCCTACAATGAGCAGTTCTTC; CDR3: CSARDTSSYNEQFF
size: few; D: TRBD2; length: 16; V: TRBV27; J: TRBJ2-7; DNA: TGTGCCAGCAGTTTACGAATAGCGGGGGGCGCGGGGGAGCAGTACTTC; CDR3: CASSLRIAGGAGEQYF
size: NA; D: NA; length: 15; V: TRBV6-5; J: TRBJ2-3; DNA: TGTGCCAGCAGTTCCCCGCAGGGTGGCACAGATACGCAGTATTTT; CDR3: CASSSPQGGTDTQYF
size: few; D: NA; length: 12; V: TRBV7-6; J: TRBJ2-3; DNA: TGTGCCAGCAGCCGGCGCACAGATACGCAGTATTTT; CDR3: CASSRRTDTQYF
size: NA; D: NA; length: 16; V: TRBV5-4; J: TRBJ1-6; DNA: TGTGCCAGCAGTGCCGGCGGGCGGGGATATAATTCACCCCTCCACTTT; CDR3: CASSAGGRGYNSPLHF
size: few; D: NA; length: 17; V: TRBV27; J: TRBJ2-7; DNA: TGTGCCAGCAGTTTTCAATCGACCCGCGGAGGGGGCTACGAGCAGTACTTC; CDR3: CASSFQSTRGGGYEQYF
size: few; D: TRBD1; length: 17; V: TRBV6-1; J: TRBJ2-7; DNA: TGTGCCAGCGGACCTGCCGGGACAGGGGGCGTTCGGTACGAGCAGTACTTC; CDR3: CASGPAGTGGVRYEQYF
size: few; D: NA; length: 11; V: TRBV7-2; J: TRBJ2-7; DNA: TGTGCCAGCAGCTCCAATCACGAGCAGTACTTC; CDR3: CASSSNHEQYF
size: few; D: NA; length: 11; V: TRBV20-1; J: TRBJ2-1; DNA: TGCAGTGCGGGGAAGGTCGATGAGCAGTTCTTC; CDR3: CSAGKVDEQFF
size: few; D: TRBD1; length: 14; V: TRBV20-1; J: TRBJ1-5; DNA: TGCAGTGCTAGAGCCGGGACAGGGGGCCAGCCCCAGCATTTT; CDR3: CSARAGTGGQPQHF
size: NA; D: NA; length: 15; V: TRBV7-9; J: TRBJ1-3; DNA: TGTGCCAGCAGCTTACGCGGATCCTCTGGAAACACCATATATTTT; CDR3: CASSLRGSSGNTIYF
size: few; D: NA; length: 13; V: TRBV18; J: TRBJ1-2; DNA: TGTGCCAGCTCAACGACGGAAAGCTATGGCTACACCTTC; CDR3: CASSTTESYGYTF
size: NA; D: TRBD2; length: 18; V: TRBV6-5; J: TRBJ2-2; DNA: TGTGCCAGCAGTTACGACGGACTAGCGGGGGGTAGCACCGGGGAGCTGTTTTTT; CDR3: CASSYDGLAGGSTGELFF
size: NA; D: TRBD1; length: 14; V: TRBV12-3/TRBV12-4; J: TRBJ2-7; DNA: TGTGCCAGCAGTATCCGACAGGGTGTCCACGAGCAGTACTTC; CDR3: CASSIRQGVHEQYF
size: NA; D: NA; length: 15; V: TRBV7-2; J: TRBJ1-5; DNA: TGTGCCAGCAGCAAAGACGGGGACAAAGATCAGCCCCAGCATTTT; CDR3: CASSKDGDKDQPQHF
size: NA; D: NA; length: 17; V: TRBV28; J: TRBJ1-4; DNA: TGTGCCAGCAGTTTATATGGATGGACCCTTAATGGTGAAAAACTGTTTTTT; CDR3: CASSLYGWTLNGEKLFF
size: NA; D: TRBD1; length: 13; V: TRBV29-1; J: TRBJ2-2; DNA: TGCAGCGTAATGGACAGGGGCACCGGGGAGCTGTTTTTT; CDR3: CSVMDRGTGELFF
size: once; D: TRBD1; length: 17; V: TRBV19; J: TRBJ2-7; DNA: TGTGCCAGTAGTTTTCGTCTACCGGGACAGGGGAACTACGAGCAGTACTTC; CDR3: CASSFRLPGQGNYEQYF
size: NA; D: TRBD2; length: 15; V: TRBV11-2; J: TRBJ2-3; DNA: TGTGCCAGCAGCCTAGCGGGGGGATATACAGATACGCAGTATTTT; CDR3: CASSLAGGYTDTQYF
size: NA; D: NA; length: 14; V: TRBV10-3; J: TRBJ2-2; DNA: TGTGCCATCAGTGAGACTGGCAGTTACGGGGAGCTGTTTTTT; CDR3: CAISETGSYGELFF
size: NA; D: NA; length: 14; V: TRBV7-9; J: TRBJ2-5; DNA: TGTGCCAGCTCGATAAAGGGTATCATGGAGACCCAGTACTTC; CDR3: CASSIKGIMETQYF
size: NA; D: NA; length: 15; V: TRBV2; J: TRBJ2-7; DNA: TGTGCCAGCAGGAATACAGGGTCCCCCTTGGGGGAGCAGTACTTC; CDR3: CASRNTGSPLGEQYF
size: NA; D: TRBD1; length: 19; V: TRBV6-1; J: TRBJ1-2; DNA: TGTGCCAGCAGAAGTGTCGGGACCGGGACAGGGGGTCGAGGGTACGGCTACACCTTC; CDR3: CASRSVGTGTGGRGYGYTF
size: NA; D: NA; length: 14; V: TRBV6-5; J: TRBJ1-6; DNA: TGTGCCAGCAGTTACGGGGATGCTCTCTCATCCCTCCACTTT; CDR3: CASSYGDALSSLHF
size: medium-sized; D: NA; length: 16; V: TRBV20-1; J: TRBJ1-6; DNA: TGCAGTGCTAGAGATGGGGACCGGGGTTCTAATTCACCCCTCCACTTT; CDR3: CSARDGDRGSNSPLHF
size: NA; D: TRBD2; length: 17; V: TRBV12-3/TRBV12-4; J: TRBJ2-1; DNA: TGTGCCAGCAGTTTCGGTAGCGGGGGTCCTCAGGACAATGAGCAGTTCTTC; CDR3: CASSFGSGGPQDNEQFF